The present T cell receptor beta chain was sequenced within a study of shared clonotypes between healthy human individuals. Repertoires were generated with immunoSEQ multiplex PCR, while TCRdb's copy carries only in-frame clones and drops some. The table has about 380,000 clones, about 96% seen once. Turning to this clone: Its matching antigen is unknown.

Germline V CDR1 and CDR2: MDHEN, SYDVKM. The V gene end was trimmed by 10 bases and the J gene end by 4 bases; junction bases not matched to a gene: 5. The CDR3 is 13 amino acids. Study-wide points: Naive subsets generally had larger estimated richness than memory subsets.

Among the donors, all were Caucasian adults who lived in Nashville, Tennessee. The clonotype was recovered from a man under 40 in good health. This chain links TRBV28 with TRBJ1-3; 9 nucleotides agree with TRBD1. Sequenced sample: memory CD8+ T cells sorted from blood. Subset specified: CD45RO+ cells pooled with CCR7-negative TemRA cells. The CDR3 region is CATKQGAGNTIYF. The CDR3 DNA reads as TGTGCCACCAAACAGGGGGCGGGAAACACCATATATTTT.